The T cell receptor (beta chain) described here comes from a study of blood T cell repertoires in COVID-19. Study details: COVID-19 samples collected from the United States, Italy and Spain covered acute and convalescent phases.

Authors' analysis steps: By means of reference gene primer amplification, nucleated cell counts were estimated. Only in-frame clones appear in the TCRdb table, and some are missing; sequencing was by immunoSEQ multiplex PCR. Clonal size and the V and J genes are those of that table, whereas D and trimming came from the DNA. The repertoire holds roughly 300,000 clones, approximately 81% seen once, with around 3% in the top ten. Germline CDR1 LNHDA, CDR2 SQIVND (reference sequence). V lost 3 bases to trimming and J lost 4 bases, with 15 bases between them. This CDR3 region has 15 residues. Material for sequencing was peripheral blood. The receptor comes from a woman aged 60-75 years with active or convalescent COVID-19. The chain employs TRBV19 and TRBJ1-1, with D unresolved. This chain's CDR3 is CASSIGNTLATEAFF. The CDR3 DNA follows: TGTGCCAGTAGTATCGGGAATACACTCGCCACTGAAGCTTTCTTT.